This T cell receptor (beta chain) was sequenced during a study of T cell changes during pregnancy in multiple sclerosis. Germline V gene lookup returns CDR1 ENHRY and CDR2 SYGVKD. This CDR3 region has 13 residues. V was cut by 5 bases and J by 0 bases, with 7 bases left in between. Sequencing was performed with immunoSEQ multiplex PCR; in TCRdb, only in-frame clones are kept and a portion is missing. The sample contains approximately 80,000 clones, roughly 93% of which appear only once. The clonotype was recovered from a female donor in good health, enrolled as a control in a pregnancy study. The J gene is TRBJ1-2, the V gene TRBV10-3, with unresolved D. The sample was peripheral blood, taken in the second trimester of pregnancy. The CDR3 spells CAISPDPNYGYTF. The CDR3 bases are TGTGCCATCAGTCCAGATCCTAACTATGGCTACACCTTC.